The 19 T cell receptor beta chains reported below all come from one sample, sequenced in a study of blood T cell repertoires in COVID-19. TCRdb's copy holds only in-frame clones and misses some; the assay was immunoSEQ multiplex PCR. The data hold roughly 150,000 clones, with 70% to 85% observed a single time. Sequenced sample: peripheral blood. These receptors were obtained from a woman in her 50s with acute or convalescent COVID-19.

This clone appeared a few times. The chain couples TRBV6-5 to TRBJ2-7, with D maybe TRBD2 (5 bases). Germline V gene lookup returns CDR1 MNHEY and CDR2 SVGAGI. The V and J ends lost 5 bases and 7 bases respectively, with 15 bases between them. The CDR3 has 13 amino acids. The DNA for the CDR3 is TGTGCCAGCAGTCCACGGACCACGGGAGAGCAGTACTTC. Its protein is CASSPRTTGEQYF.

This clone was observed a handful of times. The chain links TRBV7-9 to TRBJ1-1; possible D gene TRBD1, 5 bases. The V end lost 7 bases, the J end lost 1 base, and 10 bases lay between the germline ends. Germline V CDR1 and CDR2: SEHNR, FQNEAQ (reference sequence). The CDR3 spans 13 residues. CDR3 sequence reads: CASTMGGNTEAFF. Written as DNA, the CDR3 is TGTGCCAGCACTATGGGGGGGAACACTGAAGCTTTCTTT.

The genes are TRBV5-1 and TRBJ1-6; the D gene is possibly TRBD1 (5 bases). Germline CDR1 reads SGHRS; CDR2 reads YFSETQ. This CDR3 comprises 14 residues. The V end was cut by 4 bases, the J end by 8 bases, with 13 bases between. CDR3 coding DNA: TGCGCCAGCAGCACGGGGGACCGCGATTCACCCCTCCACTTT. It yields the protein CASSTGDRDSPLHF.

The chain employs TRBV6-5 and TRBJ2-3, with D unresolved. This CDR3 comprises 12 residues. The V end was cut by 8 bases, the J end by 6 bases, with 12 bases between. Germline-derived CDR1 and CDR2 are MNHEY and SVGAGI. CDR3 sequence: CASLRQSDTQYF. The CDR3 coding sequence is TGTGCCAGCCTGAGGCAGTCCGATACGCAGTATTTT.

V is TRBV11-2 and J is TRBJ2-1; TRBD2 matches 13 bases. CDR3 size: 16 residues. Germline values: CDR1 SGHAT, CDR2 FQNNGV. With V trimmed by 4 bases and J by 2 bases, 2 bases remained unmatched. The CDR3 DNA sequence: TGTGCCAGCAGCTCCGGACTAGCGGGAGCCTACAATGAGCAGTTCTTC. The encoded protein is CASSSGLAGAYNEQFF.

The rearrangement uses TRBV18 and TRBJ1-2; D unclear. V dropped 2 bases and J dropped 6 bases, with 13 bases sitting between them. This CDR3 has 14 residues. The germline gives CDR1 KGHSH, CDR2 LQKENI. CDR3 residues: CASSPSAPRDGYTF. The CDR3, as DNA: TGTGCCAGCTCACCATCAGCCCCGAGGGATGGCTACACCTTC.

This sequence joins TRBV3-1 (or the pseudogene TRBV3-2) and TRBJ2-2, with TRBD1 identical over 9 bases. The CDR3 is made up of 15 amino acids. CDR1 is LGHDT and CDR2 is YNNKEL in the germline V gene (reference sequence). V was pared by 3 bases and J by 2 bases, with 1 base of the junction left unmatched. Here the CDR3 reads CASSQGQGNTGELFF. The CDR3 nucleotides are TGTGCCAGCAGCCAGGGACAGGGAAACACCGGGGAGCTGTTTTTT.

The chain is built from TRBV19 and TRBJ1-4, with TRBD1 as a possible D gene (6 bases). The V end lost 6 bases, the J end lost 0 bases, and 11 bases lay between the germline ends. The CDR3 spans 15 residues. In germline, CDR1 is LNHDA, CDR2 SQIVND (reference sequence). This chain's CDR3 is CASSQGITTNEKLFF. The CDR3 nucleotides are TGTGCCAGTAGCCAGGGGATTACAACTAATGAAAAACTGTTTTTT.

Note on this clone: Other DNA sequences of this sample code for an identical CDR3. The chain is built from TRBV4-1 and TRBJ1-2; D uncertain. Trimming left V 0 bases short and J 5 bases short, with 7 bases between. In germline, CDR1 is MGHRA, CDR2 YSYEKL. The CDR3 is made up of 13 amino acids. This CDR3 is CASSQERGYGYTF. For the CDR3, the DNA is TGCGCCAGCAGCCAAGAGCGCGGATATGGCTACACCTTC.

The chain combines TRBV5-1 with TRBJ2-1; TRBD2 agrees at 12 bases. V was clipped by 5 bases and J by 6 bases; unmatched bases: 6. There are 15 residues in the CDR3. Germline CDR1 and CDR2: SGHRS and YFSETQ. The CDR3 reads CASRRTSGTVNEQFF. The CDR3 region has the DNA TGCGCCAGCAGACGGACTAGCGGGACGGTCAATGAGCAGTTCTTC.

V usage is TRBV9 and J usage is TRBJ1-1, with D unclear. This CDR3 region has 13 residues. Between the trimmed V and J ends, which lost 2 bases and 3 bases, there was a span of 8 bases. In germline, CDR1 is SGDLS, CDR2 YYNGEE. CDR3 bases: TGTGCCAGCAGCGTGGCCCATCACACTGAAGCTTTCTTT. This gives the protein CASSVAHHTEAFF.

The chain links TRBV6-4 to TRBJ1-1, with D maybe TRBD1 (5 bases). With 4 bases removed from V and 3 bases from J, the gap between germline ends came to 9 bases. The CDR3 loop spans 13 amino acids. The germline V gene encodes CDR1 MRHNA and CDR2 SNTAGT. In DNA form, the CDR3 reads TGTGCCAGCAGTGCGCAGGGCCACACTGAAGCTTTCTTT. It codes for CASSAQGHTEAFF.

The chain has TRBV20-1 and TRBJ2-5, with TRBD2 matching 7 bases. CDR3 length: 11 amino acids. CDR1 and CDR2 (germline): DFQATT, SNEGSKA (reference sequence). After removal of 4 bases from V and 10 bases from J, the junction contained 6 bases not matched to a gene. Here the CDR3 DNA reads TGCAGTGCTATGCCTACGGGGGGCCAGTACTTC. Translating gives CSAMPTGGQYF.

CDR3 amino acids: CASSLVSRPEQFF. CDR3 nucleotides: TGTGCCAGCAGCTTAGTTTCTAGACCCGAGCAGTTCTTC. This chain connects TRBV7-2 to TRBJ2-1; D gene uncertain. The V end lost 1 base, the J end lost 10 bases, and 11 bases lay between the germline ends. CDR1 and CDR2 (germline): SGHTA, FQGNSA. The CDR3 spans 13 residues.

The genes are TRBV24-1 and TRBJ2-5, with D possibly TRBD2 on 5 matching bases. The V end was cut by 3 bases, the J end by 1 base, with 11 bases between. Germline V CDR1 and CDR2: KGHDR, SFDVKD. The CDR3 has 15 amino acids. CDR3 sequence (DNA): TGTGCCACCAGTGATCAATTGGGAGCCCAAGAGACCCAGTACTTC. It codes for CATSDQLGAQETQYF.

The chain employs TRBV6-2 or TRBV6-3 and TRBJ1-5; possibly TRBD1 for D (6 bases). The germline V gene has CDR1 MNHEY and CDR2 SVGEGT. The CDR3 sequence is 15 residues long. Trimming left V 2 bases short and J 9 bases short, with 17 bases between. DNA of the CDR3: TGTGCCAGCAGTTACCGGGGTCGGAGGGGGGGGCCCCAGCATTTT. Translated: CASSYRGRRGGPQHF.

The chain combines TRBV28 with TRBJ1-4, with 8 bases lining up with TRBD1. CDR3 length: 14 amino acids. V dropped 4 bases and J dropped 7; count of bases not matched to a gene: 5. Germline CDR1 reads MDHEN; CDR2 reads SYDVKM. CDR3 bases: TGTGCCAGCAGTTCCGGACAGGGCCCTGAAAAACTGTTTTTT. Translating it yields CASSSGQGPEKLFF.

This clone was counted once. V gene TRBV7-2 combines with J gene TRBJ2-1; 8 nucleotides line up with TRBD1. Unmatched junction bases numbered 8, after V lost 4 bases and J lost 6 bases. The CDR3 length is 15 residues. Germline values: CDR1 SGHTA, CDR2 FQGNSA. The CDR3 is CASSSDRVWTNEQFF. As DNA, the CDR3 is TGTGCCAGCAGCTCGGACAGGGTGTGGACCAATGAGCAGTTCTTC.

This chain links TRBV6-5 with TRBJ1-1; D gene unclear. Trimming removed 7 bases from V and 1 base from J, with 13 bases in between. There are 14 residues in the CDR3. Germline lookup yields CDR1 MNHEY and CDR2 SVGAGI. In DNA form, the CDR3 reads TGTGCCAGCACGTTTAACAGACAGAACACTGAAGCTTTCTTT. It yields the protein CASTFNRQNTEAFF.